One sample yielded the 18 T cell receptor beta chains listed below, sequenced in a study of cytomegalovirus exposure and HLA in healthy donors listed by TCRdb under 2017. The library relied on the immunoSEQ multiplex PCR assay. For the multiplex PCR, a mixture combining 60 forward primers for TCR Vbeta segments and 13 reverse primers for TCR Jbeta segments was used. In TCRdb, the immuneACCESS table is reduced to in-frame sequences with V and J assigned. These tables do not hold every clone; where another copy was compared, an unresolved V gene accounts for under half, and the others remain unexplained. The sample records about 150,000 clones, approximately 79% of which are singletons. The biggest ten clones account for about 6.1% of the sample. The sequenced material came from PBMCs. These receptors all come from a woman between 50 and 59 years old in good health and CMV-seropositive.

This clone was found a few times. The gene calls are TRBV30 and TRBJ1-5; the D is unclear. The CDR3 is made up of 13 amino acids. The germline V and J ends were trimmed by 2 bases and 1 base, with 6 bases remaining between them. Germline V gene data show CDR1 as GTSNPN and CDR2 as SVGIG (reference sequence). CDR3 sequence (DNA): TGTGCCTGGAGTTCCGGGAGCAATCAGCCCCAGCATTTT. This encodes CAWSSGSNQPQHF.

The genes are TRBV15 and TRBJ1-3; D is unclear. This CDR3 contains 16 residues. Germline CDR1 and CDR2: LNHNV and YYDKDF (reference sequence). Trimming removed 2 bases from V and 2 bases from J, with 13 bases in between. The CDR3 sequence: CATSRLRSGTGNTIYF. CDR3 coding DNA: TGTGCCACCAGCAGATTAAGATCAGGCACTGGAAACACCATATATTTT.

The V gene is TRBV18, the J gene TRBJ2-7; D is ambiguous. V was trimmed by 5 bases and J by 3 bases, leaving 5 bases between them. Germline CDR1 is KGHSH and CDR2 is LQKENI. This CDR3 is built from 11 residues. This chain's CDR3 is CASSSGYEQYF. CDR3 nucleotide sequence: TGTGCCAGCTCATCAGGCTACGAGCAGTACTTC.

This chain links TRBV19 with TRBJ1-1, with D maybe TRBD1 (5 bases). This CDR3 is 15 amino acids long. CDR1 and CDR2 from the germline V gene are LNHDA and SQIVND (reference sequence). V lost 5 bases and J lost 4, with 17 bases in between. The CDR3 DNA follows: TGTGCCAGTAGTGACGACCGAAGGAGGGGCACTGAAGCTTTCTTT. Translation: CASSDDRRRGTEAFF.

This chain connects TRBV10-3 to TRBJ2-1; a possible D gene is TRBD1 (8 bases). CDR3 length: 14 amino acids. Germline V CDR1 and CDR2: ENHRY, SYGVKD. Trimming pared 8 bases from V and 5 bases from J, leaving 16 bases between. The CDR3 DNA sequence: TGTGCCATCCAGCGGGGACAGGTGAACAATGAGCAGTTCTTC. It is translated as CAIQRGQVNNEQFF.

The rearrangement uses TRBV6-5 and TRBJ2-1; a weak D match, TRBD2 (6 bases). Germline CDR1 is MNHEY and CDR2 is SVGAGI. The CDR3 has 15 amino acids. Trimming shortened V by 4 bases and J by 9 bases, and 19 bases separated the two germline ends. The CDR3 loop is CASSFGIGGQGEQFF. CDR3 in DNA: TGTGCCAGCAGTTTTGGCATCGGGGGTCAGGGTGAGCAGTTCTTC.

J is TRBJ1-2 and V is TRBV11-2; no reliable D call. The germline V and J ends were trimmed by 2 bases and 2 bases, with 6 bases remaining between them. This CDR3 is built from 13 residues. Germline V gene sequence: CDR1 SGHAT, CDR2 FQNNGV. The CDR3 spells CASSLTDNYGYTF. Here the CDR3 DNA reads TGTGCCAGCAGCTTAACAGACAACTATGGCTACACCTTC.

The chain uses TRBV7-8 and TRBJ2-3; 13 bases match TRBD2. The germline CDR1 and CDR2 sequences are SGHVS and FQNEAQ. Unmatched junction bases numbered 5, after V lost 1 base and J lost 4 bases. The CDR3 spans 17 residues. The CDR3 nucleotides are TGTGCCAGCAGCTTAGGACTAGCGGGGGGTCCGCCAGATACGCAGTATTTT. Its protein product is CASSLGLAGGPPDTQYF.

The CDR3 region is CASRRRGPNQPQHF. In nucleotides, the CDR3 is TGTGCCAGCAGAAGGAGGGGGCCCAATCAGCCCCAGCATTTT. The rearrangement joins TRBV6-5 to TRBJ1-5, with 7 positions matching TRBD1. Trimming at V came to 6 bases and at J to 3 bases, leaving 5 bases not matched to a gene. This CDR3 is 14 amino acids long. The V gene's germline CDR1 is MNHEY and CDR2 SVGAGI.

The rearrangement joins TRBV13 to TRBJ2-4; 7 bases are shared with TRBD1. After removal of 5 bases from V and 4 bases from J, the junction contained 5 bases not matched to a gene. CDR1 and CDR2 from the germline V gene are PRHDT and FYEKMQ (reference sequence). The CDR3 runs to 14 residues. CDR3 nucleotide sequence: TGTGCCAGCAGCACGGGACAGACAAAAAACATTCAGTACTTC. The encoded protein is CASSTGQTKNIQYF.

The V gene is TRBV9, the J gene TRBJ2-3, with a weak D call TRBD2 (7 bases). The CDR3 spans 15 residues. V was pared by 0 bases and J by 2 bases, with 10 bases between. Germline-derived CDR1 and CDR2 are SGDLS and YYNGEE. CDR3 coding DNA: TGTGCCAGCAGCGTAGGAGGGGGGGACACAGATACGCAGTATTTT. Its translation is CASSVGGGDTDTQYF.

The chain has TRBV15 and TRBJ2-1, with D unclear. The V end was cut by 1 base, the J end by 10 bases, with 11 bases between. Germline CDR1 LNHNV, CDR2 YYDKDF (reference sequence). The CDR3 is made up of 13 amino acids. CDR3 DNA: TGTGCCACCAGCAGAGGAAGCGTCGGGGAGCAGTTCTTC. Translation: CATSRGSVGEQFF. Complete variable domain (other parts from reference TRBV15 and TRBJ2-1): DAMVIQNPRYQVTQFGKPVTLSCSQTLNHNVMYWYQQKSSQAPKLLFHYYDKDFNNEADTPDNFQSRRPNTSFCFLDIRSPGLGDTAMYLCATSRGSVGEQFFGPGTRLTVL.

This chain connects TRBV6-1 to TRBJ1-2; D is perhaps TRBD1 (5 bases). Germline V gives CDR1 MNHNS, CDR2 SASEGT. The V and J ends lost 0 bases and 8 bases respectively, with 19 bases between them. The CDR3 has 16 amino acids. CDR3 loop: CASSEALRAGLGGYTF. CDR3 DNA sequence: TGTGCCAGCAGTGAAGCGCTTCGGGCAGGGTTGGGCGGCTACACCTTC.

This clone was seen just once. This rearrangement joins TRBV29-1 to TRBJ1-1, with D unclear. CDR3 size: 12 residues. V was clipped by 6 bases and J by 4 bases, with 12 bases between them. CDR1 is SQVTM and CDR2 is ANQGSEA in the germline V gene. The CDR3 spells CSVPFGSTEAFF. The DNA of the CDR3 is TGCAGCGTACCCTTCGGTAGCACTGAAGCTTTCTTT.

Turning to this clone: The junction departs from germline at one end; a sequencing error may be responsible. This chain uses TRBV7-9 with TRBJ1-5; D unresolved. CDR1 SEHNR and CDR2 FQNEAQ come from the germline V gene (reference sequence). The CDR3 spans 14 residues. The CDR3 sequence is CSSSLAGLNQPQHF. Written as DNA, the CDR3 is TGTTCCAGCAGCTTAGCCGGTCTCAATCAGCCCCAGCATTTT.

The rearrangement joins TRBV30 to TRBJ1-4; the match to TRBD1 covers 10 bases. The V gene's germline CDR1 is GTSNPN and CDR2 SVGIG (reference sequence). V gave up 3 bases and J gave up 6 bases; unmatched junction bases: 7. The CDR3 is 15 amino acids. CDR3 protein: CAWSRGGTGDEKLFF. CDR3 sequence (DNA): TGTGCCTGGAGCCGAGGGGGGACAGGGGATGAAAAACTGTTTTTT.

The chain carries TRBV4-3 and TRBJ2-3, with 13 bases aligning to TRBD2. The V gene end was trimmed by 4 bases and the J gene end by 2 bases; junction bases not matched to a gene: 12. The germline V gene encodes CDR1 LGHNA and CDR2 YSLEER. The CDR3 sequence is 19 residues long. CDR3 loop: CASSRRLAGGSSFTDTQYF. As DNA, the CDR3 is TGCGCCAGCAGCCGCCGACTAGCGGGGGGCTCATCTTTCACAGATACGCAGTATTTT.

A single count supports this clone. The CDR3 sequence is CASSLRAGGLNEQYF. DNA for the CDR3: TGCGCCAGCAGCTTGCGGGCAGGGGGACTGAATGAGCAGTACTTC. The chain joins TRBV5-1 to TRBJ2-5; a possible D gene is TRBD1 (7 bases). Germline-derived CDR1 and CDR2 are SGHRS and YFSETQ. The germline V and J ends were trimmed by 1 base and 11 bases, with 21 bases remaining between them. The CDR3 is 15 residues long.